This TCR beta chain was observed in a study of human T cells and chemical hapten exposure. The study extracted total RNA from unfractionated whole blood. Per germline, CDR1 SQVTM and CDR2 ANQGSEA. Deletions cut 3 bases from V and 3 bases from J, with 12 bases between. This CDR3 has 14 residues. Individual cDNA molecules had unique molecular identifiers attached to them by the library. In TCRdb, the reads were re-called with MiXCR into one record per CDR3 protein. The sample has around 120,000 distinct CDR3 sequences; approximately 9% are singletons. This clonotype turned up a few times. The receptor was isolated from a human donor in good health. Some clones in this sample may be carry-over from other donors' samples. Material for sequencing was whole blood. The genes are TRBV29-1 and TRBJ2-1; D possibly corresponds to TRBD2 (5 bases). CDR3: CSVDSGRIYNEQFF. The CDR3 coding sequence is TGCAGCGTTGATAGTGGGAGAATCTACAATGAGCAGTTCTTC.